These 17 T cell receptor beta chains share one sample of origin, sequenced in a study of blood T cell repertoires in COVID-19. Some clones are missing from TCRdb's copy, which holds only in-frame ones; the method was immunoSEQ multiplex PCR. This table has 79,000 or so clones, approximately 86% appearing once. The sample taken for sequencing was peripheral blood. The receptors were gathered from a human donor in a cohort sampled during active COVID-19.

The gene calls are TRBV29-1 and TRBJ2-1; D is possibly TRBD2 (6 bases). Trimming removed 7 bases from V and 6 bases from J, with 16 bases in between. This CDR3 is 13 amino acids long. Germline lookup yields CDR1 SQVTM and CDR2 ANQGSEA. CDR3 DNA: TGCAGCGACGCGGGATACTGGCCCAATGAGCAGTTCTTC. Residues: CSDAGYWPNEQFF.

The chain recombines TRBV15 with TRBJ1-5; no clear D. The CDR3 covers 15 residues. Between the trimmed V and J ends, which lost 1 base and 5 bases, there was a span of 12 bases. Germline CDR1 is LNHNV and CDR2 is YYDKDF (reference sequence). CDR3 amino acids: CATSRAPQLDQPQHF. For the CDR3, the DNA is TGTGCCACCAGCAGAGCCCCACAGTTGGATCAGCCCCAGCATTTT.

This chain links TRBV19 with TRBJ2-5, with D possibly being TRBD2 (5 bases). V was trimmed by 5 bases and J by 7 bases, leaving 14 bases between them. The CDR3 loop spans 13 amino acids. Germline assignment: CDR1 LNHDA and CDR2 SQIVND (reference sequence). CDR3 DNA sequence: TGTGCCAGTAGTGCGGCTAGCCGGGGGACCCAGTACTTC. Its protein is CASSAASRGTQYF.

V is TRBV4-1 and J is TRBJ1-2; tentative D call: TRBD1 (5 bases). Germline CDR1 and CDR2: MGHRA and YSYEKL. The CDR3 has 15 residues. The V end was cut by 4 bases, the J end by 4 bases, with 16 bases between. The chain's CDR3 is CASSPPDTITYGYTF. In nucleotides, the CDR3 is TGCGCCAGCAGCCCCCCGGACACGATCACCTATGGCTACACCTTC.

The chain is built from TRBV11-3 and TRBJ2-1; 7 bases match TRBD1. The V gene's germline CDR1 is SGHNT and CDR2 YENEEA. This CDR3 contains 20 residues. The V segment lost 0 bases and the J segment 0 bases; nucleotides outside the gene matches: 14. The DNA of the CDR3 is TGTGCCAGCAGCTTAGATTATTTTATGGGACAGCGTAACTCCTACAATGAGCAGTTCTTC. It is translated as CASSLDYFMGQRNSYNEQFF.

This chain links TRBV18 with TRBJ2-7; D uncertain. This CDR3 comprises 17 residues. Germline-derived CDR1 and CDR2 are KGHSH and LQKENI. Trimming left V 3 bases short and J 2 bases short, with 20 bases between. The CDR3 nucleotides are TGTGCCAGCTCACCGCAACCCTTAGGAGACCCTCCCTACGAGCAGTACTTC. Translation gives CASSPQPLGDPPYEQYF.

The CDR3 reads CASSQDRGGRGNEQFF. CDR3 coding DNA: TGCGCCAGCAGCCAAGATCGGGGGGGGCGCGGAAATGAGCAGTTCTTC. The chain employs TRBV4-3 and TRBJ2-1, with TRBD2 identical over 8 bases. This CDR3 spans 16 amino acids. Per germline, CDR1 LGHNA and CDR2 YSLEER. J lost 7 bases, V lost 0 bases, and 8 bases had no gene match.

The CDR3 DNA is TGTGCCAGCAGCGCCGCCAGTTACTCTGGAAACACCATATATTTT. Translated, it gives CASSAASYSGNTIYF. The rearrangement links TRBV9 to TRBJ1-3; no firm D call. The length of the CDR3 is 15 residues. The germline V gene has CDR1 SGDLS and CDR2 YYNGEE. Trimming stripped 3 bases from V and 0 bases from J, with 10 bases between.

J is TRBJ2-7 and V is TRBV27; 9 nucleotides align to TRBD2. CDR1 and CDR2 (germline): MNHEY, SMNVEV (reference sequence). This CDR3 comprises 19 residues. With 1 base clipped from V and 6 bases from J, the junction kept 19 bases outside the gene matches. The CDR3 here is CASSLFPAGGLRGTSEQYF. Written as DNA, the CDR3 is TGTGCCAGCAGTTTATTTCCAGCGGGAGGTTTACGGGGAACGAGCGAGCAGTACTTC.

On this clone: A junction end diverges from the germline sequence, so it may reflect a read error. The CDR3 reads CAISEFTGTQYF. In nucleotides, the CDR3 is TGTGCCATCAGTGAGTTTACAGGTACGCAGTATTTT. The chain recombines TRBV10-3 with TRBJ2-3; D might be TRBD1 (5 bases). This CDR3 spans 12 amino acids. Germline V gene lookup returns CDR1 ENHRY and CDR2 SYGVKD.

This clone came up a few times. The genes are TRBV4-3 and TRBJ2-2; D is uncertain. V lost 3 bases to trimming and J lost 5 bases, with 4 bases between them. CDR3 length: 12 residues. Per germline, CDR1 LGHNA and CDR2 YSLEER. The CDR3 sequence is CASSHRTGELFF. Written as DNA, the CDR3 is TGCGCCAGCAGCCACCGTACCGGGGAGCTGTTTTTT.

The CDR3 DNA sequence: TGTGCCAGCAGCTTGGACACCAATAGCAATCAGCCCCAGCATTTT. Protein product: CASSLDTNSNQPQHF. This chain uses TRBV7-9 with TRBJ1-5, with D perhaps TRBD1 (5 bases). With 3 bases removed from V and 0 bases from J, the gap between germline ends came to 9 bases. Germline V gene sequence: CDR1 SEHNR, CDR2 FQNEAQ (reference sequence). The CDR3 runs 15 residues.

This chain joins TRBV4-2 and TRBJ1-6; possible D gene TRBD1, 6 bases. CDR3 size: 14 residues. Germline CDR1 reads LGHNA; CDR2 reads YNFKEQ. Between the trimmed V and J ends, which lost 2 bases and 8 bases, there was a span of 10 bases. CDR3 residues: CASSQTGYDSPLHF. For the CDR3, the DNA is TGTGCCAGCAGCCAAACAGGGTATGATTCACCCCTCCACTTT.

J is TRBJ1-2 and V is TRBV3-1 (or the pseudogene TRBV3-2); no firm D call. V lost 0 bases and J lost 8, with 10 bases in between. The germline V gene encodes CDR1 LGHDT and CDR2 YNNKEL (reference sequence). The CDR3 runs to 13 residues. The CDR3 loop is CASSQDPGWGYTF. CDR3 nucleotide sequence: TGTGCCAGCAGCCAAGATCCGGGTTGGGGCTACACCTTC.

As regards this clone: Additional DNA sequences in this sample encode the identical CDR3. The rearrangement links TRBV3-1 (or the pseudogene TRBV3-2) to TRBJ1-4; TRBD1 agrees at 9 bases. Germline CDR1 is LGHDT and CDR2 is YNNKEL (reference sequence). The ends lost 6 bases at V and 10 bases at J; junction bases unmatched: 9. The CDR3 covers 14 residues. The CDR3 region is CASSQTGGWGKLFF. The CDR3 DNA is TGTGCCAGCAGTCAAACAGGGGGCTGGGGAAAACTGTTTTTT.

The rearrangement uses TRBV7-3 and TRBJ2-7; 10 positions match TRBD1. V lost 4 bases and J lost 5; bases outside the gene matches: 8. Germline V gene lookup returns CDR1 SGHTA and CDR2 FQGTGA. CDR3 length: 15 amino acids. This CDR3 is CASSYRDRGKHEQYF. The CDR3 DNA follows: TGTGCCAGCAGCTACCGGGACAGGGGCAAACACGAGCAGTACTTC.

This chain links TRBV24-1 with TRBJ2-5; 7 nucleotides line up with TRBD1. The CDR3 is 12 amino acids. Germline-derived CDR1 and CDR2 are KGHDR and SFDVKD. V trimming: 6 bases; J trimming: 5 bases; junction bases outside the gene matches: 2. The CDR3 DNA reads TGTGCCACCAGTTACAGGGGTGAGACCCAGTACTTC. Its translation is CATSYRGETQYF.